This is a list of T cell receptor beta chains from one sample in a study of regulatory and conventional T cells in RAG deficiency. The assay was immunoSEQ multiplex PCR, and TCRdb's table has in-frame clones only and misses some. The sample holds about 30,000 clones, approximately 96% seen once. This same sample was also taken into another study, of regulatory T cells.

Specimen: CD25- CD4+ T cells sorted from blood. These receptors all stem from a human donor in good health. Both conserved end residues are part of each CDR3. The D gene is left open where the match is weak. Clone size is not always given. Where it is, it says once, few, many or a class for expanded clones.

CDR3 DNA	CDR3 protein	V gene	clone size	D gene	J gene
TGTGCCAGCAGCAGACTAGGAGGCACCGGGGAGCTGTTTTTT	CASSRLGGTGELFF	TRBV27	-	-	TRBJ2-2
TGTGCCAGCAGCCCTAACAACTGGGGGGGGACCAACACCGGGGAGCTGTTTTTT	CASSPNNWGGTNTGELFF	TRBV7-8	-	TRBD2	TRBJ2-2
TGTGCCAGCAGAGGGCTAGAGGGTACGCAGTATTTT	CASRGLEGTQYF	TRBV2	-	-	TRBJ2-3
TGCGCCAGCAGTCCCGGGACAGGGTCCCAAGAGCAGTTCTTC	CASSPGTGSQEQFF	TRBV5-1	-	TRBD1	TRBJ2-1
TGTGCCAGCAGTGAATTAGGGACAGGGACCACCGGGGAGCTGTTTTTT	CASSELGTGTTGELFF	TRBV25-1	-	TRBD1	TRBJ2-2
TGTGCCAGCAGCTTAACGAAAGGGGAATGGGAGACCCAGTACTTC	CASSLTKGEWETQYF	TRBV7-3	-	-	TRBJ2-5
TGTGCCAGCAGCCCGACAGGGACCCTCCACTTT	CASSPTGTLHF	TRBV7-9	-	TRBD1	TRBJ1-6
TGTGCCAGCAGCTTAGGGAAGGGAGACAACACTGAAGCTTTCTTT	CASSLGKGDNTEAFF	TRBV11-2	-	-	TRBJ1-1
TGCAGCGTCCTCGGACAGTCTAATGAGCAGTTCTTC	CSVLGQSNEQFF	TRBV29-1	-	-	TRBJ2-1
TGTGCCAGCAGCCCCGAGGAGGCCGGCTCGGGCACTGAAGCTTTCTTT	CASSPEEAGSGTEAFF	TRBV7-6	-	-	TRBJ1-1
TGTGCCAGCAGCGGCTCAAATGAAAAACTGTTTTTT	CASSGSNEKLFF	TRBV7-9	-	-	TRBJ1-4
TGTGCCAGCAGCTGGGTACAGGGAAATAATTCACCCCTCCACTTT	CASSWVQGNNSPLHF	TRBV5-5	once	-	TRBJ1-6
TGTGCCAGCAGCCCCACCCAGACAGTCTACAATGAGCAGTTCTTC	CASSPTQTVYNEQFF	TRBV21-1	-	-	TRBJ2-1
TGTGCCAGCAGCTTAACTAGGACAGTAGCCGAAAAACTGTTTTTT	CASSLTRTVAEKLFF	TRBV7-2	-	-	TRBJ1-4
TGTGCCAGCACCCCCTGGTCTAGCGGGAGTACCGCTGGGGAGCTGTTTTTT	CASTPWSSGSTAGELFF	TRBV7-9	-	TRBD2	TRBJ2-2
TGTGCCATCAGTGAAGCAGGGAACGAGCAGTACTTC	CAISEAGNEQYF	TRBV10-3	-	-	TRBJ2-7
TGTGCCAGCAGCGACCAGGGACAGGCCGGTGGCTACACCTTC	CASSDQGQAGGYTF	TRBV7-2	once	TRBD1	TRBJ1-2
TGTGCCAGTCTTAGGGCAGGGGGTAACTATGGCTACACCTTC	CASLRAGGNYGYTF	TRBV6-1	-	TRBD1	TRBJ1-2
TGTGCCAGCAAATCTCAAGGGGGCAGAGGGGCTAATGAAAAACTGTTTTTT	CASKSQGGRGANEKLFF	TRBV27	-	TRBD1	TRBJ1-4
TGTGCCAGCAGTCGAATACTAGCGGGGAGCTATGAGCAGTTCTTC	CASSRILAGSYEQFF	TRBV27	-	TRBD2	TRBJ2-1
TGTGCCAGCAGAGTCAGGGGGCTGGATAATTCCCCCCTCCACTTT	CASRVRGLDNSPLHF	TRBV2	-	TRBD1	TRBJ1-6
TGTGCCAGCAGCCGGGTGGGCATCACTGAAGCTTTCTTT	CASSRVGITEAFF	TRBV14	-	-	TRBJ1-1
TGTGCCAGCAGCTTGGGAAGTAGCGGGGGGCTCCGATTAGCCGGGGAGCTGTTTTTT	CASSLGSSGGLRLAGELFF	TRBV5-6	-	TRBD2	TRBJ2-2
TGCGCCAGCAGCCAAAGGGGTGACAGGGTCCGAAGCTCCTACAATGAGCAGTTCTTC	CASSQRGDRVRSSYNEQFF	TRBV4-1	-	TRBD1	TRBJ2-1
TGTGCCAGCAACCCGACCCAGGGGGGCAACACCATATATTTT	CASNPTQGGNTIYF	TRBV9	-	TRBD1	TRBJ1-3
TGTGCCAGCAGCCAGGACAGGAGCTCCTACAATGAGCAGTTCTTC	CASSQDRSSYNEQFF	TRBV7-9	-	TRBD1	TRBJ2-1
TGTGCTAGTGGTTTGGAGACTTCTAGCGGTAGCACAGATACGCAGTATTTT	CASGLETSSGSTDTQYF	TRBV12-5	-	TRBD2	TRBJ2-3
TGTGCCAGCAGTGTTGGGGGGACAGATACGCAGTATTTT	CASSVGGTDTQYF	TRBV2	-	-	TRBJ2-3
TGCGCCAGCAGCCCGAGTCCGGGACATATGTCCACCACCGGGGAGCTGTTTTTT	CASSPSPGHMSTTGELFF	TRBV4-1	-	-	TRBJ2-2
TGTGCCAGCAGCGCACGAAAAGCTTCGAACACTGAAGCTTTCTTT	CASSARKASNTEAFF	TRBV2	-	-	TRBJ1-1
TGCGCCAGCAGCCAAGTTCTAGCAGGGGGCGCGATCTCTGGAAACACCATATATTTT	CASSQVLAGGAISGNTIYF	TRBV4-1	-	TRBD1	TRBJ1-3
TGTGCCAGCAGCTCCCTCGGGGGGAATTACAATGAGCAGTTCTTC	CASSSLGGNYNEQFF	TRBV9	-	TRBD2	TRBJ2-1
TGTGCCTGGCGGACAGGGGGATTAGAAAAACTGTTTTTT	CAWRTGGLEKLFF	TRBV30	once	TRBD1	TRBJ1-4
TGTGCCAGCAGCTTATCACAGGGCAGCTACGAGCAGTACTTC	CASSLSQGSYEQYF	TRBV7-9	-	-	TRBJ2-7
TGTGCCAGCAGCCTCTCCTACGGCGGGTACGAGCAGTACTTC	CASSLSYGGYEQYF	TRBV28	-	-	TRBJ2-7
TGTGCCAGTAGTTTAGGACTAGCGGGAGGACCCATCTACGAGCAGTACTTC	CASSLGLAGGPIYEQYF	TRBV19	-	TRBD2	TRBJ2-7
TGTGCCAGCAGGCCCTACGGGACAGCTAGAAGCAATCAGCCCCAGCATTTT	CASRPYGTARSNQPQHF	TRBV2	-	TRBD1	TRBJ1-5
TGCGCCAGCAGCTTGGGCCAGGGCCATTCACCCCTCCACTTT	CASSLGQGHSPLHF	TRBV5-1	-	-	TRBJ1-6
TGTGCCAGCTCACCAGATTTCGACTTTATAAACACCGGGGAGCTGTTTTTT	CASSPDFDFINTGELFF	TRBV18	-	-	TRBJ2-2
TGTGCTAGCAGCTTACGAACGCGGGATGAGCAGTTCTTC	CASSLRTRDEQFF	TRBV7-7	-	-	TRBJ2-1
TGTGCCAGCAGCCGCCGCGCCTCTGGGGCCAACGTCCTGACTTTC	CASSRRASGANVLTF	TRBV13	once	-	TRBJ2-6
TGTGCCTTCCTCGGACTGATCCCTAATGAGCAGTTCTTC	CAFLGLIPNEQFF	TRBV30	-	-	TRBJ2-1
TGCGCCAGCAGGCTTGAGCGGGAGTGGGGGGCAGATACGCAGTATTTT	CASRLEREWGADTQYF	TRBV5-1	-	TRBD2	TRBJ2-3
TGTGCCAGCAGTCGGCTAGCGGGCTCCTACGAGCAGTACTTC	CASSRLAGSYEQYF	TRBV27	-	TRBD2	TRBJ2-7
TGTGCCAGTAGTGAGTCCCCCTATGGCTACACCTTC	CASSESPYGYTF	TRBV19	-	-	TRBJ1-2